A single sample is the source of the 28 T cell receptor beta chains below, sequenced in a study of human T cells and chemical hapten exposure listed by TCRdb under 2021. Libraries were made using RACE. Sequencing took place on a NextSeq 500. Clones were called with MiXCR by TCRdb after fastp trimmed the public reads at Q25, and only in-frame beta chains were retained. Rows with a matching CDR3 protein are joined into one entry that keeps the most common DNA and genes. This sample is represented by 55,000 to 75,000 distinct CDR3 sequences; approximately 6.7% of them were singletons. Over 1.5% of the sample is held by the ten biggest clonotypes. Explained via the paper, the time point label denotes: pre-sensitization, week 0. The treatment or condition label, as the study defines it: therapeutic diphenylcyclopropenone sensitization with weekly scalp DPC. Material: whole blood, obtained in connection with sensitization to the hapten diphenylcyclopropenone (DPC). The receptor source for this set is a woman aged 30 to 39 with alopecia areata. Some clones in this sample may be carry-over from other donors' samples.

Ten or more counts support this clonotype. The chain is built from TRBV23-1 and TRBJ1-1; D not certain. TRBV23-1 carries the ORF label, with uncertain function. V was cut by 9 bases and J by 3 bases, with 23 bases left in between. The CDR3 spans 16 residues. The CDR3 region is CASKTPGVCGYTEAFF. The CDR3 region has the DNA TGCGCCAGTAAAACTCCAGGCGTTTGCGGTTACACTGAAGCTTTCTTT.

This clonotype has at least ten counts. CDR3 nucleotides: TGCAGCGTTGGACCGCGCTCTGGAAACACCATATATTTT. Its translation is CSVGPRSGNTIYF. This rearrangement joins TRBV29-1 to TRBJ1-3; D call uncertain. CDR1 SQVTM and CDR2 ANQGSEA come from the germline V gene. Trimming pared 4 bases from V and 0 bases from J, leaving 7 bases between. The CDR3 extends over 13 amino acids.

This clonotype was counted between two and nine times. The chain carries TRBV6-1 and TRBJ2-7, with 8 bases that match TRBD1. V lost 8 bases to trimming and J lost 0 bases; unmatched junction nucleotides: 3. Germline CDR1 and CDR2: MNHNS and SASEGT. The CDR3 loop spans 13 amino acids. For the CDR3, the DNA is TGTGCCAGCCGGGACAGGAGCTCCTACGAGCAGTACTTC. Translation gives CASRDRSSYEQYF.

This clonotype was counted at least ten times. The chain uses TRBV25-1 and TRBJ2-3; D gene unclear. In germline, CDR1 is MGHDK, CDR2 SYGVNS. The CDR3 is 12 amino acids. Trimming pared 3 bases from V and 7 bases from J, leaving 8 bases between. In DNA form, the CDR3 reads TGTGCCAGCAGTGACTATGGGTATACGCAGTATTTT. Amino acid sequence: CASSDYGYTQYF.

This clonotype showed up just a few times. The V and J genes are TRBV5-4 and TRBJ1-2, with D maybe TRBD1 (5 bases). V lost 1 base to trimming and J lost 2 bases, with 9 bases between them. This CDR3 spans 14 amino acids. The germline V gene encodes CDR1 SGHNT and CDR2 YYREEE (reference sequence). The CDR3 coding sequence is TGTGCCAGCAGCTTGATGACAGAGAACTATGGCTACACCTTC. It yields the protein CASSLMTENYGYTF. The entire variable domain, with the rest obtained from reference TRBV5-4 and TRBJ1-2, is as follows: ETGVTQSPTHLIKTRGQQVTLRCSSQSGHNTVSWYQQALGQGPQFIFQYYREEENGRGNFPPRFSGLQFPNYSSELNVNALELDDSALYLCASSLMTENYGYTFGSGTRLTVV.

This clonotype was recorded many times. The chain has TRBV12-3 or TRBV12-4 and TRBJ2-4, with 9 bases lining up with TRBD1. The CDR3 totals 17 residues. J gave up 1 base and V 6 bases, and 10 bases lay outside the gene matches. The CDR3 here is CASSPGQGFVAKNIQYF. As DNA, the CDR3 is TGTGCCAGCAGCCCCGGACAGGGGTTTGTGGCCAAAAACATTCAGTACTTC.

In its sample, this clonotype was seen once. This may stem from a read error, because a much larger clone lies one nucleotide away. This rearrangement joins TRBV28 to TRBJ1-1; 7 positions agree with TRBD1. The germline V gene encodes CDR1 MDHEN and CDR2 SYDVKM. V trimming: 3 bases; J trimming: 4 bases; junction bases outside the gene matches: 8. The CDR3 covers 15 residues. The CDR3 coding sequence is TGTGCCAGCAGTTTGAGAGGGGGCGAGGGCACTGAAGCTTTCTTT. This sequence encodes CASSLRGGEGTEAFF.

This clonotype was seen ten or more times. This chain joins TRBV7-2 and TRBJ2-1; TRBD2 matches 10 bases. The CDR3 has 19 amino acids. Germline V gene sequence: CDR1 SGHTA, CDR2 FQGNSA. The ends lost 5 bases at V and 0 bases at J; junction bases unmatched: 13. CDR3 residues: CASSPRGSGGPPSYNEQFF. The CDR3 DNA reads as TGTGCCAGCAGCCCGCGTGGTAGCGGGGGGCCTCCCTCCTACAATGAGCAGTTCTTC.

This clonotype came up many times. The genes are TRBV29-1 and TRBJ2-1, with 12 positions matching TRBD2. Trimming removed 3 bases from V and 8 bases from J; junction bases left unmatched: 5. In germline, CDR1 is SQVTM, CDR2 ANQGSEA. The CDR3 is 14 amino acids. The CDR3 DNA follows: TGCAGCGTTGACCGGACTAGCGGGGAGGATGAGCAGTTCTTC. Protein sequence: CSVDRTSGEDEQFF.

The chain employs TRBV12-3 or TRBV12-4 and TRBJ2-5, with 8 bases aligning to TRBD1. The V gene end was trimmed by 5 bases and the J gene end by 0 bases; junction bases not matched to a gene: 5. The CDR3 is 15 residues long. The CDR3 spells CASSRGTGHQETQYF. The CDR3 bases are TGTGCCAGCAGTCGAGGGACAGGTCACCAAGAGACCCAGTACTTC.

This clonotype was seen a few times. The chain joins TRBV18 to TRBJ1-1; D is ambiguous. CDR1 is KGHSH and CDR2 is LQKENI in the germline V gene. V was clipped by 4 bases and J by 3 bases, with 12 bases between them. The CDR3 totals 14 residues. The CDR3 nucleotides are TGTGCCAGCTCACGGAAACAGAAGGACACTGAAGCTTTCTTT. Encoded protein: CASSRKQKDTEAFF.

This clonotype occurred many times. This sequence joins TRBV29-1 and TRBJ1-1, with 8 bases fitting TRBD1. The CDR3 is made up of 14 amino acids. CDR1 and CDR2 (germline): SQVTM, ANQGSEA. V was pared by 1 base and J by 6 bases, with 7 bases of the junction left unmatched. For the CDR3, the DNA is TGCAGCGTTGAAGTACGGACAGGGATCGCTGAAGCTTTCTTT. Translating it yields CSVEVRTGIAEAFF.

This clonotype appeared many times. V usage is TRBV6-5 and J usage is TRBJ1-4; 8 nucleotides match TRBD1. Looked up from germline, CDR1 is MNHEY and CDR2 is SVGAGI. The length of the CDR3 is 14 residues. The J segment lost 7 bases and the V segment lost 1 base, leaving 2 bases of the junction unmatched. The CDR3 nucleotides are TGTGCCAGCAGTTACTGGCAGGGGGCTGAAAAACTGTTTTTT. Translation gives CASSYWQGAEKLFF.

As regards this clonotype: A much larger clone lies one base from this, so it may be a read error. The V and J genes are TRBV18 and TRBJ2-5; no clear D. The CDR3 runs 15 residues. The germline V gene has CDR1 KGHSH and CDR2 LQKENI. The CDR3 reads CASSPSRSYQEIQYF. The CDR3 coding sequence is TGTGCCAGCTCACCAAGCAGGTCGTACCAAGAGATCCAGTACTTC.

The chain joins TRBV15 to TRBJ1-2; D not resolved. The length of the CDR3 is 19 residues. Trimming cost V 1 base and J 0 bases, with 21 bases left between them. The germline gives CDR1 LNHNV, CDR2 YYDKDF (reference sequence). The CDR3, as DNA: TGTGCCACCAGCAGAGTAACGGGGTGGCTACCTGAAGCTAACTATGGCTACACCTTC. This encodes CATSRVTGWLPEANYGYTF. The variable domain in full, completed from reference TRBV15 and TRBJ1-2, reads DAMVIQNPRYQVTQFGKPVTLSCSQTLNHNVMYWYQQKSSQAPKLLFHYYDKDFNNEADTPDNFQSRRPNTSFCFLDIRSPGLGDTAMYLCATSRVTGWLPEANYGYTFGSGTRLTVV.

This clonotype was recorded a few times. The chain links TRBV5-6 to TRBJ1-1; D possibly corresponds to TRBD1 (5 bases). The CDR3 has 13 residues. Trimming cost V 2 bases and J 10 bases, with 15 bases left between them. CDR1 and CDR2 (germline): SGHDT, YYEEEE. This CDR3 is CASSLGTLLGAFF. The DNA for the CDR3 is TGTGCCAGCAGCTTAGGGACCCTCCTGGGAGCTTTCTTT.

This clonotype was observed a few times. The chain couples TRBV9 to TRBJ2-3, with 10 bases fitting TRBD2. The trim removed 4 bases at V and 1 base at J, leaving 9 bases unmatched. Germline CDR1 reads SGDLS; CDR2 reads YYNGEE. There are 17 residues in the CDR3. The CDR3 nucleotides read TGTGCCAGCAGCTCGCGAAGCGGGGGGGCCGGCACAGATACGCAGTATTTT. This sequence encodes CASSSRSGGAGTDTQYF.

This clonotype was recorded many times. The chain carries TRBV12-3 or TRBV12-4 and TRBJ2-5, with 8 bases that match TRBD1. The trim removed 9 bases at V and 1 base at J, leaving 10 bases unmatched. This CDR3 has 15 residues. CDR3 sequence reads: CASRILDRAQETQYF. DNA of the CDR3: TGTGCCAGTCGAATTTTGGACAGGGCCCAAGAGACCCAGTACTTC.

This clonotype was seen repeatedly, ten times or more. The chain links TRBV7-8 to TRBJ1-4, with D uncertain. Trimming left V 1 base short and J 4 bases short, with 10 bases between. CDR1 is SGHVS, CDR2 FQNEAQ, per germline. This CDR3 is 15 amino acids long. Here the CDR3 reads CASSLGEGYNEKLFF. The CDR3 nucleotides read TGTGCCAGCAGCTTAGGGGAGGGTTATAATGAAAAACTGTTTTTT.

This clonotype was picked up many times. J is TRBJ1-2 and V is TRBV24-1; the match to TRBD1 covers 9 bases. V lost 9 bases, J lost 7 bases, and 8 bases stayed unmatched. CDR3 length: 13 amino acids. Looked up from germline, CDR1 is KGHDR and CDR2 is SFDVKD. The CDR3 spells CATSPGQGSGYTF. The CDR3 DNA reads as TGTGCCACCTCTCCGGGACAGGGAAGTGGCTACACCTTC.

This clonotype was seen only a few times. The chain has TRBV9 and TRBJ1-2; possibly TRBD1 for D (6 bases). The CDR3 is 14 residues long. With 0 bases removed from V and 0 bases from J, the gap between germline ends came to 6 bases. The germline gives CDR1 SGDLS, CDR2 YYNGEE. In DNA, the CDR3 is TGTGCCAGCAGCGTAGGGGACACTAACTATGGCTACACCTTC. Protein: CASSVGDTNYGYTF. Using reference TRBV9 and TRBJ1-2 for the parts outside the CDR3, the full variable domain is DSGVTQTPKHLITATGQRVTLRCSPRSGDLSVYWYQQSLDQGLQFLIQYYNGEERAKGNILERFSAQQFPDLHSELNLSSLELGDSALYFCASSVGDTNYGYTFGSGTRLTVV.

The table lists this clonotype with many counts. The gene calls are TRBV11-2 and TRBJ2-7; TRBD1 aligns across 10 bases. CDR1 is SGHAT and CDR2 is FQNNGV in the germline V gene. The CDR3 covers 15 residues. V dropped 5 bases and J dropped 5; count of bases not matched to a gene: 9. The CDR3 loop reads CASSRRTGGRDEQYF. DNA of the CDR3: TGTGCCAGCAGCCGCCGGACAGGGGGTAGGGACGAGCAGTACTTC.

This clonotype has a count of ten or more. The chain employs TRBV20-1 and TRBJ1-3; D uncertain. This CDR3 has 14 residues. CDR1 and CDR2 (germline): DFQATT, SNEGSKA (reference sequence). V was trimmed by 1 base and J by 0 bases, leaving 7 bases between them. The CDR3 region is CSARGGISGNTIYF. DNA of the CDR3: TGCAGTGCTAGAGGCGGAATCTCTGGAAACACCATATATTTT.

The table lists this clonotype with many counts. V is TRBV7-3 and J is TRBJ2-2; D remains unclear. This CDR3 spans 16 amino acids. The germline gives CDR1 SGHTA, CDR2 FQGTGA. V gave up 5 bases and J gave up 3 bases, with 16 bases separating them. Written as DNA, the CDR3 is TGTGCCAGCAGCCCCCTTTTCTCCGACTACACCGGGGAGCTGTTTTTT. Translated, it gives CASSPLFSDYTGELFF.

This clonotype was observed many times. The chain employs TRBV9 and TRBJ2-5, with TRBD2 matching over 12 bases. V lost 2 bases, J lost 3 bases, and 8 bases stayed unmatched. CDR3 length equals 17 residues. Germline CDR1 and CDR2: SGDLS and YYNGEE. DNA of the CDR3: TGTGCCAGCAGCGTGCTAGCGGGGGGGCCTAGGAAAGAGACCCAGTACTTC. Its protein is CASSVLAGGPRKETQYF.

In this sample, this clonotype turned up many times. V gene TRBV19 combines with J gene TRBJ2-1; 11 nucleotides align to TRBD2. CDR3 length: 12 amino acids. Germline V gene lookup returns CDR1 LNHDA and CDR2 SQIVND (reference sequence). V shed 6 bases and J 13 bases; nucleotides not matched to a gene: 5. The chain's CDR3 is CASSLGTSGQFF. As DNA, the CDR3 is TGTGCCAGTAGCCTAGGGACTAGCGGACAGTTCTTC.

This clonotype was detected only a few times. As DNA, the CDR3 is TGTGCCAGCAGCTTTAATCGGGACATGGATAGGGGCTACACCTTC. It yields the protein CASSFNRDMDRGYTF. The chain joins TRBV11-2 to TRBJ1-2; a weak D match, TRBD1 (6 bases). Looked up from germline, CDR1 is SGHAT and CDR2 is FQNNGV. This CDR3 region has 15 residues. Trimming stripped 3 bases from V and 8 bases from J, with 19 bases between.

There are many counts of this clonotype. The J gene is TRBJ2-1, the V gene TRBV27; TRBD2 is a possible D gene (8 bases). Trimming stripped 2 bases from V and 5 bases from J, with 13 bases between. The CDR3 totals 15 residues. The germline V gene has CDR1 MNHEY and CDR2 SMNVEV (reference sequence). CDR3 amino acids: CASSLAGGQNNEQFF. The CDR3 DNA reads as TGTGCCAGCAGTTTAGCGGGGGGACAGAACAATGAGCAGTTCTTC.